A single sample gave rise to the 22 T cell receptor beta chains below, sequenced in a study of blood T cell repertoires in COVID-19 (dated by TCRdb to 2018 to 2020). Libraries were built with the immunoSEQ multiplex PCR assay. In its TCRdb copy, this immuneACCESS table keeps in-frame sequences only and misses some clones. Where compared with another copy, unresolved V genes explain less than half of these, and the others have no known cause. The sample table holds approximately 200,000 clones, of which approximately 81% were seen once. The biggest ten clones account for roughly a sixth of the sample. The sequenced sample was PBMCs or T cells enriched from blood (not recorded which). The receptors originated from a man aged 35 to 55 who had recovered from COVID-19.

Turning to this clone: This sample includes further DNA sequences coding for the same CDR3. This chain links TRBV9 with TRBJ2-7; 10 bases fit TRBD2. The CDR3 covers 15 residues. Losses at the gene ends were 0 bases for V and 3 bases for J; bases not matched to a gene: 3. CDR1 is SGDLS, CDR2 YYNGEE, per germline. The CDR3 DNA sequence: TGTGCCAGCAGCGTAGGAGCTAGCGGGAGCTACGAGCAGTACTTC. Its protein is CASSVGASGSYEQYF. Full variable domain (missing parts from reference TRBV9 and TRBJ2-7): DSGVTQTPKHLITATGQRVTLRCSPRSGDLSVYWYQQSLDQGLQFLIQYYNGEERAKGNILERFSAQQFPDLHSELNLSSLELGDSALYFCASSVGASGSYEQYFGPGTRLTVT.

The chain carries TRBV6-5 and TRBJ1-5, with 7 bases that match TRBD1. The ends lost 5 bases at V and 5 bases at J; junction bases unmatched: 6. The CDR3 has 14 residues. Germline V gene sequence: CDR1 MNHEY, CDR2 SVGAGI. In DNA, the CDR3 is TGTGCCAGCAGTCAGGGACAGATGGATCAGCCCCAGCATTTT. Translation gives CASSQGQMDQPQHF.

The chain employs TRBV5-8 and TRBJ1-6; D is undetermined. The CDR3 consists of 16 residues. Trimming removed 6 bases from V and 0 bases from J, with 13 bases in between. Per germline, CDR1 SGHTS and CDR2 YDEGEE. The CDR3 is CASNHQPSSYNSPLHF. Written as DNA, the CDR3 is TGTGCCAGCAACCATCAACCGAGCTCCTATAATTCACCCCTCCACTTT.

This chain connects TRBV11-2 to TRBJ2-5; no clear D. Per the germline V gene, CDR1 is SGHAT and CDR2 is FQNNGV. The CDR3 is 10 amino acids. Deletions cut 8 bases from V and 4 bases from J, with 5 bases between. The DNA for the CDR3 is TGTGCCAGCGGCGGAGAGACCCAGTACTTC. Translation: CASGGETQYF.

The V and J genes are TRBV28 and TRBJ1-4; D is ambiguous. In germline, CDR1 is MDHEN, CDR2 SYDVKM. This CDR3 region has 11 residues. Trimming stripped 6 bases from V and 13 bases from J, with 12 bases between. The CDR3 is CASRDREGLFF. The CDR3 nucleotides read TGTGCCAGCAGAGACCGGGAAGGACTGTTTTTT.

This clone was detected only once. This sequence joins TRBV28 and TRBJ1-6; D gene ambiguous. The CDR3 loop spans 15 amino acids. Trimming shortened V by 3 bases and J by 6 bases, and 12 bases separated the two germline ends. The germline CDR1 and CDR2 sequences are MDHEN and SYDVKM. The chain's CDR3 is CASSFGGYRNSPLHF. The CDR3 DNA reads as TGTGCCAGCAGTTTTGGCGGGTATCGTAATTCACCCCTCCACTTT.

This chain links TRBV13 with TRBJ1-2, with D uncertain. This CDR3 is built from 14 residues. V was clipped by 0 bases and J by 5 bases, with 10 bases between them. Germline CDR1 is PRHDT and CDR2 is FYEKMQ (reference sequence). CDR3 residues: CASSLGLGEYGYTF. The CDR3 bases are TGTGCCAGCAGCTTAGGCCTCGGGGAATATGGCTACACCTTC. Together with reference TRBV13 and TRBJ1-2, the CDR3 gives the full variable domain: AAGVIQSPRHLIKEKRETATLKCYPIPRHDTVYWYQQGPGQDPQFLISFYEKMQSDKGSIPDRFSAQQFSDYHSELNMSSLELGDSALYFCASSLGLGEYGYTFGSGTRLTVV.

This clone was detected a few times. The J gene is TRBJ2-7, the V gene TRBV27; 13 nucleotides match TRBD2. V lost 6 bases, J lost 1 base, and 9 bases stayed unmatched. CDR3 length: 17 residues. CDR1 and CDR2 from the germline V gene are MNHEY and SMNVEV (reference sequence). The DNA for the CDR3 is TGTGCCAGCAGGCGAGGACTAGCGGGAGTTCTGTCCTACGAGCAGTACTTC. Translated: CASRRGLAGVLSYEQYF.

The chain joins TRBV5-4 to TRBJ2-5; D may be TRBD2 (5 bases). Germline assignment: CDR1 SGHNT and CDR2 YYREEE (reference sequence). The CDR3 runs 15 residues. Trimming took 2 bases from V and 1 from J, leaving 12 bases between them. DNA for the CDR3: TGTGCCAGCAGCTTCCTCCTGAGCGGCCAAGAGACCCAGTACTTC. Amino acids: CASSFLLSGQETQYF.

The chain employs TRBV30 and TRBJ2-7; perhaps TRBD2 as D (6 bases). The CDR3 spans 15 residues. V was shortened by 3 bases and J by 3 bases, with 18 bases between the two germline ends. Germline V CDR1 and CDR2: GTSNPN, SVGIG (reference sequence). DNA for the CDR3: TGTGCCTGGAGAGCAAGGACTACTTCCGGCTACGAGCAGTACTTC. Translating it yields CAWRARTTSGYEQYF.

The chain carries TRBV5-1 and TRBJ1-1, with D possibly TRBD1 on 5 matching bases. Trimming took 4 bases from V and 0 from J, leaving 13 bases between them. The V gene's germline CDR1 is SGHRS and CDR2 YFSETQ. This CDR3 has 15 amino acids. CDR3 bases: TGCGCCAGCAGCCCCGGGGGGGGACTGAACACTGAAGCTTTCTTT. It yields the protein CASSPGGGLNTEAFF.

The chain uses TRBV6-5 and TRBJ1-1; unclear D gene. CDR3 length: 16 amino acids. Trimming removed 4 bases from V and 4 bases from J, with 19 bases in between. Germline lookup yields CDR1 MNHEY and CDR2 SVGAGI. CDR3 sequence (DNA): TGTGCCAGCAGTTTAGCCCCGACGAGCCCTCCCACTGAAGCTTTCTTT. Amino acids: CASSLAPTSPPTEAFF.

V usage is TRBV5-1 and J usage is TRBJ1-2; tentatively, D is TRBD1 (6 bases). Germline V gene lookup returns CDR1 SGHRS and CDR2 YFSETQ. V lost 4 bases to trimming and J lost 0 bases, with 13 bases between them. The CDR3 extends over 15 amino acids. In DNA form, the CDR3 reads TGCGCCAGCAGCAACTTACAGGGCTCTAACTATGGCTACACCTTC. Translating gives CASSNLQGSNYGYTF. The full variable domain, rest sourced from reference TRBV5-1 and TRBJ1-2, is KAGVTQTPRYLIKTRGQQVTLSCSPISGHRSVSWYQQTPGQGLQFLFEYFSETQRNKGNFPGRFSGRQFSNSRSEMNVSTLELGDSALYLCASSNLQGSNYGYTFGSGTRLTVV.

The chain couples TRBV11-2 to TRBJ2-7, with 7 bases matching TRBD1. The V gene end was trimmed by 0 bases and the J gene end by 3 bases; junction bases not matched to a gene: 5. Germline V CDR1 and CDR2: SGHAT, FQNNGV. CDR3 length: 15 residues. CDR3 nucleotides: TGTGCCAGCAGCTTAGATAGGGGGCTGATCTACGAGCAGTACTTC. Protein product: CASSLDRGLIYEQYF.

The chain combines TRBV10-3 with TRBJ2-1; 9 bases align to TRBD2. Germline V lookup: CDR1 ENHRY, CDR2 SYGVKD. V lost 3 bases, J lost 7 bases, and 7 bases stayed unmatched. This CDR3 region has 15 residues. CDR3 protein: CAISEAGGGINEQFF. CDR3 DNA sequence: TGTGCCATCAGTGAAGCGGGAGGCGGGATAAATGAGCAGTTCTTC.

This chain links TRBV2 with TRBJ2-1, with D possibly TRBD2 on 6 matching bases. This CDR3 contains 17 residues. Trimming took off 2 bases at V and 5 bases at J, with 19 bases between the two ends. Germline assignment: CDR1 SNHLY and CDR2 FYNNEI. The CDR3 loop reads CASSERPGLRIDNEQFF. The DNA of the CDR3 is TGTGCCAGCAGTGAACGACCGGGACTTCGAATAGACAATGAGCAGTTCTTC.

This chain joins TRBV12-5 and TRBJ2-1; tentative D call: TRBD2 (6 bases). The V gene lost 2 bases and the J gene lost 1 base, with 9 bases spanning the gap. Germline loops: CDR1 LGHNT, CDR2 FRNRAP. The CDR3 loop spans 15 amino acids. CDR3 nucleotides: TGTGCTAGTGGTTTGAGTAGCGGATCCTACAATGAGCAGTTCTTC. Translated: CASGLSSGSYNEQFF.

The genes are TRBV4-1 and TRBJ1-2; 7 bases are a match to TRBD1. The V and J ends lost 1 base and 4 bases, in that order; junction bases with no gene match: 9. In germline, CDR1 is MGHRA, CDR2 YSYEKL. The CDR3 runs to 16 residues. This CDR3 is CASSQGIDRATYGYTF. The CDR3 nucleotides read TGCGCCAGCAGCCAAGGAATCGACAGGGCAACCTATGGCTACACCTTC.

The chain's CDR3 is CASSVNRVYEQYF. The CDR3 nucleotides read TGCGCCAGCAGCGTAAACAGGGTCTACGAGCAGTACTTC. The chain combines TRBV10-2 with TRBJ2-7, with D maybe TRBD1 (6 bases). Germline V gives CDR1 WSHSY, CDR2 SAAADI. The V gene lost 6 bases and the J gene lost 3 bases, with 12 bases spanning the gap. The CDR3 has 13 amino acids.

V is TRBV19 and J is TRBJ2-2; TRBD2 agrees at 8 bases. Germline trimming cut 6 bases from V and 7 bases from J; bases unmatched to any gene: 7. The germline CDR1 and CDR2 sequences are LNHDA and SQIVND (reference sequence). This CDR3 is 14 amino acids long. CDR3 DNA sequence: TGTGCCAGTAGGCAGACGGGAGGGAACGGGGAGCTGTTTTTT. This translates into CASRQTGGNGELFF. The variable domain in full, with the rest retrieved from reference TRBV19 and TRBJ2-2, is DGGITQSPKYLFRKEGQNVTLSCEQNLNHDAMYWYRQDPGQGLRLIYYSQIVNDFQKGDIAEGYSVSREKKESFPLTVTSAQKNPTAFYLCASRQTGGNGELFFGEGSRLTVL.

The gene calls are TRBV7-2 and TRBJ2-3; 13 bases are shared with TRBD2. This CDR3 has 16 amino acids. Trimming removed 2 bases from V and 6 bases from J; junction bases left unmatched: 5. Per the germline V gene, CDR1 is SGHTA and CDR2 is FQGNSA. The CDR3 DNA reads TGTGCCAGCAGCTTACGACTAGCGGGAGGTTCTGATACGCAGTATTTT. It specifies CASSLRLAGGSDTQYF.

The V and J genes are TRBV2 and TRBJ1-2; D is ambiguous. Germline assignment: CDR1 SNHLY and CDR2 FYNNEI. V shed 2 bases and J shed 8 bases, with 9 bases lying between them. The CDR3 runs 12 residues. The CDR3 is CASSESGYGYTF. The CDR3 DNA sequence: TGTGCCAGCAGTGAATCGGGGTACGGCTACACCTTC.